Below are 32 T cell receptor beta chains sequenced from a single sample in a study of blood T cell repertoires in COVID-19. Libraries were prepared by immunoSEQ multiplex PCR; TCRdb keeps only in-frame clonotypes and omits some of them. The sample includes some 150,000 clones, roughly 85% seen only once; the top ten take 2.5% to 3%. Source material: peripheral blood. These receptors were taken from a man in his fifties with acute or convalescent COVID-19.

The V and J genes are TRBV6-5 and TRBJ2-2, with D possibly being TRBD2 (5 bases). Trimming took 9 bases from V and 4 from J, leaving 9 bases between them. Germline values: CDR1 MNHEY, CDR2 SVGAGI. The CDR3 length is 12 residues. The CDR3 nucleotides read TGTGCCAGAGGTCGGGGCACCGGGGAGCTGTTTTTT. Translating gives CARGRGTGELFF.

The chain combines TRBV7-3 with TRBJ2-3; 7 bases map to TRBD1. J lost 0 bases, V lost 4 bases, and 4 bases had no gene match. Germline CDR1 reads SGHTA; CDR2 reads FQGTGA. The CDR3 runs to 15 residues. This chain's CDR3 is CASSSQGLSTDTQYF. The CDR3 nucleotides are TGTGCCAGCAGCTCACAGGGGCTAAGCACAGATACGCAGTATTTT.

This sequence joins TRBV27 and TRBJ2-1; TRBD2 aligns across 11 bases. Germline CDR1 is MNHEY and CDR2 is SMNVEV (reference sequence). The V segment lost 8 bases and the J segment 4 bases; nucleotides outside the gene matches: 7. The CDR3 is 15 amino acids. CDR3 DNA: TGTGCCAGCGGGCCGGGACTAGCGGATTACAATGAGCAGTTCTTC. It is translated as CASGPGLADYNEQFF.

This clone is a singleton in its sample. The chain is built from TRBV12-5 and TRBJ1-1; 7 bases are shared with TRBD1. This CDR3 comprises 14 residues. Losses at the gene ends were 6 bases for V and 1 base for J; bases not matched to a gene: 5. Germline V lookup: CDR1 LGHNT, CDR2 FRNRAP. Here the CDR3 reads CASGMGQTNTEAFF. The CDR3 DNA reads TGTGCTAGTGGGATGGGACAGACGAACACTGAAGCTTTCTTT.

The chain combines TRBV12-3 or TRBV12-4 with TRBJ2-1; TRBD1 matches 8 bases. The CDR3 is 12 amino acids. J gave up 15 bases and V 0 bases, and 4 bases lay outside the gene matches. CDR3 sequence: CASSLAGQGPFF. In DNA form, the CDR3 reads TGTGCCAGCAGTTTAGCAGGACAGGGACCGTTCTTC.

This clone was counted once. The V gene is TRBV28, the J gene TRBJ2-7, with D tentatively TRBD2 (6 bases). Trimming took 3 bases from V and 1 from J, leaving 16 bases between them. The germline V gene encodes CDR1 MDHEN and CDR2 SYDVKM. The CDR3 runs 16 residues. CDR3 sequence reads: CASSFPRLGGSYEQYF. In DNA, the CDR3 is TGTGCCAGCAGTTTTCCAAGACTAGGCGGATCCTACGAGCAGTACTTC.

This clone was seen a single time. This rearrangement joins TRBV24-1 to TRBJ1-1, with 10 positions matching TRBD1. This CDR3 region has 18 residues. The V segment lost 4 bases and the J segment 0 bases; nucleotides outside the gene matches: 10. The V gene's germline CDR1 is KGHDR and CDR2 SFDVKD. Here the CDR3 DNA reads TGTGCCACCAGTGACACAAACGGGACAGGGGACATGAACACTGAAGCTTTCTTT. Translating it yields CATSDTNGTGDMNTEAFF.

The chain couples TRBV6-5 to TRBJ2-4; D may be TRBD1 (5 bases). The CDR3 runs 13 residues. The ends were cut back, 8 bases at V and 3 bases at J, with 11 bases in the middle. CDR1 is MNHEY, CDR2 SVGAGI, per germline. CDR3 sequence reads: CASWGIFKNIQYF. As DNA, the CDR3 is TGTGCCAGCTGGGGCATATTCAAAAACATTCAGTACTTC.

The V call is TRBV19, the J call TRBJ2-2, with D uncertain. CDR1 is LNHDA and CDR2 is SQIVND in the germline V gene (reference sequence). CDR3 length: 11 amino acids. The germline V and J ends were trimmed by 3 bases and 8 bases, with 4 bases remaining between them. The CDR3 DNA reads as TGTGCCAGTAGTATGTTAGGGGAGCTGTTTTTT. Protein: CASSMLGELFF.

V is TRBV4-1 and J is TRBJ1-4; D ambiguous. V was shortened by 3 bases and J by 4 bases, with 12 bases between the two germline ends. Germline V lookup: CDR1 MGHRA, CDR2 YSYEKL. The CDR3 consists of 15 residues. CDR3: CASSHGGGFNEKLFF. The DNA of the CDR3 is TGCGCCAGCAGCCATGGAGGAGGCTTTAATGAAAAACTGTTTTTT.

This chain links TRBV11-2 with TRBJ2-7; weak D call: TRBD1 (6 bases). The V end was cut by 4 bases, the J end by 3 bases, with 13 bases between. Germline V lookup: CDR1 SGHAT, CDR2 FQNNGV. This CDR3 is built from 14 residues. CDR3 sequence (DNA): TGTGCCAGCAGCTCCCAGGGGCAACTCTACGAGCAGTACTTC. Its protein product is CASSSQGQLYEQYF.

The chain is built from TRBV10-1 and TRBJ1-1, with D uncertain. Per the germline V gene, CDR1 is WNHNN and CDR2 is SYGVQD (reference sequence). Trimming cost V 6 bases and J 0 bases, with 14 bases left between them. This CDR3 contains 15 residues. The CDR3: CASRRELGMNTEAFF. In nucleotides, the CDR3 is TGCGCCAGCAGGAGGGAATTGGGGATGAACACTGAAGCTTTCTTT.

The V gene is TRBV9, the J gene TRBJ1-2, with 9 nucleotides matching TRBD1. V was clipped by 0 bases and J by 6 bases; unmatched bases: 3. The length of the CDR3 is 14 residues. In germline, CDR1 is SGDLS, CDR2 YYNGEE. The CDR3 nucleotides are TGTGCCAGCAGCGTAGAGGGACAGGGTCATGGCTACACCTTC. It encodes CASSVEGQGHGYTF.

The rearrangement joins TRBV11-2 to TRBJ1-6, with 7 nucleotides matching TRBD1. From germline, CDR1 is SGHAT and CDR2 FQNNGV. Unmatched junction bases numbered 11, after V lost 5 bases and J lost 7 bases. This CDR3 spans 16 amino acids. CDR3 protein: CASSRDRVYWNSPLHF. CDR3 coding DNA: TGTGCCAGCAGCCGAGACAGGGTATATTGGAATTCACCCCTCCACTTT.

CDR3 bases: TGTGCCAGCAGCACTGACAGGGGGCTGGCTGGCTACACCTTC. This encodes CASSTDRGLAGYTF. The V call is TRBV7-9, the J call TRBJ1-2; 10 bases match TRBD1. Germline values: CDR1 SEHNR, CDR2 FQNEAQ (reference sequence). V shed 5 bases, J shed 7 bases, and the junction held 7 bases outside the gene matches. This CDR3 has 14 amino acids.

This rearrangement joins TRBV9 to TRBJ2-3; 9 bases are a match to TRBD2. Unmatched junction bases numbered 11, after V lost 0 bases and J lost 3 bases. Germline CDR1 and CDR2: SGDLS and YYNGEE. This CDR3 region has 18 residues. The chain's CDR3 is CASSVGGSGRIRTDTQYF. The CDR3 DNA is TGTGCCAGCAGCGTAGGGGGAAGCGGGAGGATCCGGACAGATACGCAGTATTTT.

This chain links TRBV24-1 with TRBJ2-1, with TRBD1 matching over 10 bases. The CDR3 is made up of 16 amino acids. The V gene end was trimmed by 4 bases and the J gene end by 6 bases; junction bases not matched to a gene: 8. Per the germline V gene, CDR1 is KGHDR and CDR2 is SFDVKD. DNA for the CDR3: TGTGCCACCAGTGAACACGGACAGGGGGTTGGCAATGAGCAGTTCTTC. Translation: CATSEHGQGVGNEQFF.

The rearrangement uses TRBV10-3 and TRBJ2-5; 8 bases map to TRBD1. V was clipped by 0 bases and J by 4 bases; unmatched bases: 4. Germline V gene data show CDR1 as ENHRY and CDR2 as SYGVKD. The CDR3 length is 15 residues. The CDR3 protein is CAISESMTGVETQYF. In DNA, the CDR3 is TGTGCCATCAGTGAGTCCATGACAGGGGTAGAGACCCAGTACTTC.

The chain is built from TRBV28 and TRBJ1-6, with 8 bases matching TRBD1. Looked up from germline, CDR1 is MDHEN and CDR2 is SYDVKM. V was pared by 5 bases and J by 0 bases, with 9 bases of the junction left unmatched. The CDR3 length is 18 residues. Written as DNA, the CDR3 is TGTGCCAGCAGTCCACCGACAGGGGCCCACTCCTATAATTCACCCCTCCACTTT. Residues: CASSPPTGAHSYNSPLHF.

This rearrangement joins TRBV6-5 to TRBJ1-2, with 7 bases that match TRBD1. V gave up 5 bases and J gave up 2 bases; unmatched junction bases: 5. CDR3 length: 14 residues. Germline assignment: CDR1 MNHEY and CDR2 SVGAGI. CDR3 bases: TGTGCCAGCAGTCGCCAACAGGGGAACTATGGCTACACCTTC. It yields the protein CASSRQQGNYGYTF.

The chain recombines TRBV5-1 with TRBJ2-2; TRBD1 matches 7 bases. The V gene end was trimmed by 2 bases and the J gene end by 5 bases; junction bases not matched to a gene: 3. CDR1 is SGHRS and CDR2 is YFSETQ in the germline V gene. The CDR3 sequence is 14 residues long. This CDR3 reads CASSFGQATGELFF. CDR3 coding DNA: TGCGCCAGCAGCTTCGGACAGGCGACCGGGGAGCTGTTTTTT. The complete variable domain, with remaining parts taken from reference TRBV5-1 and TRBJ2-2, reads KAGVTQTPRYLIKTRGQQVTLSCSPISGHRSVSWYQQTPGQGLQFLFEYFSETQRNKGNFPGRFSGRQFSNSRSEMNVSTLELGDSALYLCASSFGQATGELFFGEGSRLTVL.

The CDR3 here is CASSPRLAGGPTGELFF. The CDR3 coding sequence is TGTGCCAGCAGCCCCCGGCTAGCGGGGGGGCCGACCGGGGAGCTGTTTTTT. This chain links TRBV3-1 (or the pseudogene TRBV3-2) with TRBJ2-2, with 12 bases that match TRBD2. V dropped 4 bases and J dropped 5; count of bases not matched to a gene: 8. CDR3 length: 17 residues. Germline CDR1 LGHDT, CDR2 YNNKEL (reference sequence).

The chain recombines TRBV2 with TRBJ2-4; TRBD2 agrees at 7 bases. V was pared by 6 bases and J by 3 bases, with 11 bases of the junction left unmatched. The CDR3 is 16 residues long. Germline lookup yields CDR1 SNHLY and CDR2 FYNNEI. DNA for the CDR3: TGTGCCAGCAGGGGGGTGAAGCGGGGCGGCAAAAACATTCAGTACTTC. Translating it yields CASRGVKRGGKNIQYF.

The genes are TRBV30 and TRBJ1-5; TRBD1 is a possible D gene (6 bases). The germline gives CDR1 GTSNPN, CDR2 SVGIG (reference sequence). The CDR3 consists of 13 residues. V shed 1 base and J shed 3 bases, with 7 bases lying between them. The CDR3 bases are TGTGCCTGGAGTGCAGGGGTCAATCAGCCCCAGCATTTT. This encodes CAWSAGVNQPQHF.

CDR3 coding DNA: TGCGCCAGCACCTCCGGGGGAGCCAAAAACATTCAGTACTTC. Its protein product is CASTSGGAKNIQYF. The genes are TRBV5-1 and TRBJ2-4; D may be TRBD2 (6 bases). CDR1 and CDR2 from the germline V gene are SGHRS and YFSETQ. Trimming took off 6 bases at V and 0 bases at J, with 10 bases between the two ends. The CDR3 consists of 14 residues.

The chain is built from TRBV19 and TRBJ2-5; 7 bases map to TRBD1. CDR1 is LNHDA and CDR2 is SQIVND in the germline V gene (reference sequence). Trimming removed 3 bases from V and 5 bases from J; junction bases left unmatched: 9. The CDR3 is 15 residues long. This CDR3 reads CASSIGRGYVETQYF. The CDR3, as DNA: TGTGCCAGTAGTATCGGCAGGGGGTATGTGGAGACCCAGTACTTC.

The gene calls are TRBV10-3 and TRBJ1-1, with 7 nucleotides matching TRBD1. Germline V gene sequence: CDR1 ENHRY, CDR2 SYGVKD. CDR3 length: 18 residues. With 6 bases clipped from V and 5 bases from J, the junction kept 21 bases outside the gene matches. The CDR3 loop reads CAIRNGDSALGVSTEAFF. The CDR3 nucleotides are TGTGCCATCAGGAATGGGGACAGCGCCTTGGGGGTTAGTACTGAAGCTTTCTTT.

The chain recombines TRBV19 with TRBJ1-5; 9 positions match TRBD1. This CDR3 is 19 amino acids long. V shed 3 bases, J shed 2 bases, and the junction held 14 bases outside the gene matches. CDR1 LNHDA and CDR2 SQIVND come from the germline V gene (reference sequence). The CDR3 protein is CASSMSGQGVPTGNQPQHF. CDR3 in DNA: TGTGCCAGTAGTATGTCGGGACAGGGAGTTCCCACAGGCAATCAGCCCCAGCATTTT. The full variable domain, with the rest looked up from reference TRBV19 and TRBJ1-5, is DGGITQSPKYLFRKEGQNVTLSCEQNLNHDAMYWYRQDPGQGLRLIYYSQIVNDFQKGDIAEGYSVSREKKESFPLTVTSAQKNPTAFYLCASSMSGQGVPTGNQPQHFGDGTRLSIL.

The chain is built from TRBV27 and TRBJ1-2; 8 positions match TRBD1. This CDR3 region has 17 residues. The germline gives CDR1 MNHEY, CDR2 SMNVEV (reference sequence). J was trimmed by 0 bases and V by 1 base; bases with no gene match: 7. CDR3 sequence (DNA): TGTGCCAGCAGTTTATTCGGACAGGGACGGACTAACTATGGCTACACCTTC. The encoded protein is CASSLFGQGRTNYGYTF.

This clone was observed once. The chain has TRBV7-2 and TRBJ2-1; D is perhaps TRBD1 (6 bases). This CDR3 has 12 amino acids. Per germline, CDR1 SGHTA and CDR2 FQGNSA. Trimming took 5 bases from V and 10 from J, leaving 12 bases between them. DNA of the CDR3: TGTGCCAGCAGCCTCGGACAGAACGAGCAGTTCTTC. It codes for CASSLGQNEQFF.

The V gene is TRBV11-3, the J gene TRBJ1-1, with D unclear. The V end lost 0 bases, the J end lost 5 bases, and 7 bases lay between the germline ends. The CDR3 loop spans 13 amino acids. Germline V gene lookup returns CDR1 SGHNT and CDR2 YENEEA. The chain's CDR3 is CASSLEGGTEAFF. As DNA, the CDR3 is TGTGCCAGCAGCTTAGAGGGCGGGACTGAAGCTTTCTTT. The whole variable domain, remainder taken from reference TRBV11-3 and TRBJ1-1, is EAGVVQSPRYKIIEKKQPVAFWCNPISGHNTLYWYLQNLGQGPELLIRYENEEAVDDSQLPKDRFSAERLKGVDSTLKIQPAELGDSAVYLCASSLEGGTEAFFGQGTRLTVV.

The rearrangement links TRBV28 to TRBJ2-1; D gene unclear. CDR1 and CDR2 (germline): MDHEN, SYDVKM. V lost 3 bases and J lost 0, with 18 bases in between. CDR3 size: 18 residues. CDR3 nucleotide sequence: TGTGCCAGCAGTTTCCCTTCGCTTGCGCAGCGCTCCTACAATGAGCAGTTCTTC. It yields the protein CASSFPSLAQRSYNEQFF. Supplemented by reference TRBV28 and TRBJ2-1, the full variable domain reads DVKVTQSSRYLVKRTGEKVFLECVQDMDHENMFWYRQDPGLGLRLIYFSYDVKMKEKGDIPEGYSVSREKKERFSLILESASTNQTSMYLCASSFPSLAQRSYNEQFFGPGTRLTVL.